This TCR beta chain appears in the sequencing data of a study of cytomegalovirus exposure and HLA in healthy donors. Study information: An earlier analysis found roughly 110 million unique TCR beta sequences from 150 million to 200 million T cells. Study findings and constraints: Follow-up analysis seemed to connect common viral pathogens with several of the most significant clusters identified.

V was clipped by 3 bases and J by 3 bases; unmatched bases: 3. CDR3 length: 14 residues. CDR1 and CDR2 from the germline V gene are MNHEY and SMNVEV (reference sequence). In the PCR, 60 Vbeta and 13 Jbeta primers were used. Clones were read by immunoSEQ multiplex PCR, and TCRdb kept only the in-frame ones, dropping some. Among 90,000 to 150,000 clones listed, approximately 15% were seen once. On this clone itself: Its specificity is not known.

J is TRBJ2-7 and V is TRBV27, with 9 bases that match TRBD1. Source material: PBMCs. The receptor comes from a woman aged 18-35 years in good health and CMV-seronegative. The CDR3, as DNA: TGTGCCAGCAGTTTCGGGACAGGGAACTACGAGCAGTACTTC. The encoded protein is CASSFGTGNYEQYF.